The sequence of this T cell receptor beta chain was determined in a study of shared T cell receptors in the human thymus. There are 15 residues in the CDR3. J gave up 4 bases and V 6 bases, and 4 bases lay outside the gene matches. Germline-derived CDR1 and CDR2 are MNHEY and SVGAGI. Generated by immunoSEQ multiplex PCR, the TCRdb table keeps only in-frame clones and is missing some. The sample lists some 700,000 clones, 70% to 90% occurring once. The same data also went into a second study, on human thymus T cells. Turning to that study: Each of the donors was a healthy Finnish infant who was undergoing open corrective cardiac surgery for congenital heart defects. Thymus specimens were resections from corrective heart surgery. Thymic and blood repertoires appeared to display a bias in their usage of V and J genes. Unrelated individuals had highly overlapping thymic repertoires, as reported in related research.

The chain has TRBV6-5 and TRBJ2-5; the match to TRBD2 covers 14 bases. The TCR originated in a boy younger than two with a congenital heart defect. Sequencing was performed on thymocytes. CDR3: CASSRGLAGVETQYF. The CDR3 DNA reads TGTGCCAGCAGCCGGGGACTAGCGGGAGTAGAGACCCAGTACTTC.